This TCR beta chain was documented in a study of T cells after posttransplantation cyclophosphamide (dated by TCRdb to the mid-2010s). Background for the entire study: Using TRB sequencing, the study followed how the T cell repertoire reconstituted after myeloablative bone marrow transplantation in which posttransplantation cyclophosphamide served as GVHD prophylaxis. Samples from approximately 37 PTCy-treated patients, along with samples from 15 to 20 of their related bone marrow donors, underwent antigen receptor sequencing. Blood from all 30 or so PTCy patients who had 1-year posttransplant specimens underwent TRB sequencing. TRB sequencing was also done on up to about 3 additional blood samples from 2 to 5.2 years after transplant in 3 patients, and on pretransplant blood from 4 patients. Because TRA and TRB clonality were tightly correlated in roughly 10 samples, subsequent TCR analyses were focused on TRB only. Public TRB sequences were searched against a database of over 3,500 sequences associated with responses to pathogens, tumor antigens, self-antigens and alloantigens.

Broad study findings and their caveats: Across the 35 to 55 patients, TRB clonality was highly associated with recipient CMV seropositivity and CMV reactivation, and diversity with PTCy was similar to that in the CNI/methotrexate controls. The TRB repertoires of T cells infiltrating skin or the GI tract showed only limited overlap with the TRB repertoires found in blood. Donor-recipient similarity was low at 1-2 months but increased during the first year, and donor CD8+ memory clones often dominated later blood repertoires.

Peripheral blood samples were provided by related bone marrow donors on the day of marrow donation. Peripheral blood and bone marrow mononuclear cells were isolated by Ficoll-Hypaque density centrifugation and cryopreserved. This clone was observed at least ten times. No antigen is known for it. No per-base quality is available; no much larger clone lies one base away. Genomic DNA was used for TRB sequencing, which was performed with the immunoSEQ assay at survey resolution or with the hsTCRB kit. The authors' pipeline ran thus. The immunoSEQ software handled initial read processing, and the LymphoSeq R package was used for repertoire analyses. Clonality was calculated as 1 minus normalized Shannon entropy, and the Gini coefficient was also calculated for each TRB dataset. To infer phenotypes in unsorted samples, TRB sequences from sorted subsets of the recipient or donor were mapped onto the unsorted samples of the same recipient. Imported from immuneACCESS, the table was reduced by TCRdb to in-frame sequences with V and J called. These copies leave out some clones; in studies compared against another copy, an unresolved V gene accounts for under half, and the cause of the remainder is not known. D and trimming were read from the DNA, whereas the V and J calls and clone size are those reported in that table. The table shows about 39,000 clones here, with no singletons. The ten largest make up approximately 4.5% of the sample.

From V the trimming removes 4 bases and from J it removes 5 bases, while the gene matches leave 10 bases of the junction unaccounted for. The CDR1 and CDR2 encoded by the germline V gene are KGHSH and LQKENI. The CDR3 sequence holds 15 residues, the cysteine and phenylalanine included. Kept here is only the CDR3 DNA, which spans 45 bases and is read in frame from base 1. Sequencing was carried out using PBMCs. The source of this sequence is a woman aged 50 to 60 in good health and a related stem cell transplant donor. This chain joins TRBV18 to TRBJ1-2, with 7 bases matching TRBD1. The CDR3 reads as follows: CASSQTGTEGYGYTF. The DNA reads TGTGCCAGCTCACAAACCGGGACAGAGGGTTATGGCTACACCTTC.